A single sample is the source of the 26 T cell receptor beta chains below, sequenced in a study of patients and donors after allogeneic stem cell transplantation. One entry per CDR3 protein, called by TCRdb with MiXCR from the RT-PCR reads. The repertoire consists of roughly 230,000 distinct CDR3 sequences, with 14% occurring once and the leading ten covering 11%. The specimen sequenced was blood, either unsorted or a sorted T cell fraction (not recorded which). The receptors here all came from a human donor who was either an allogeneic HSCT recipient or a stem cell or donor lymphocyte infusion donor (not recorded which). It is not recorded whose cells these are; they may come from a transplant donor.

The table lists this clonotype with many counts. In DNA form, the CDR3 reads TGTGCCAGCAGTGAAGGGACAGGGATCTACGAGCAGTACTTC. Protein: CASSEGTGIYEQYF. The chain carries TRBV2 and TRBJ2-7; 8 bases fit TRBD1. The V segment lost 1 base and the J segment 3 bases; nucleotides outside the gene matches: 2. The CDR3 runs 14 residues. Germline CDR1 is SNHLY and CDR2 is FYNNEI.

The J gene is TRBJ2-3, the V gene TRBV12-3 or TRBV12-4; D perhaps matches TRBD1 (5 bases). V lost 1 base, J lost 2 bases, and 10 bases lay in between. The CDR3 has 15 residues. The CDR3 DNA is TGTGCCAGCAGTTTAGGGTCAGGGAACACAGATACGCAGTATTTT. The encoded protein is CASSLGSGNTDTQYF.

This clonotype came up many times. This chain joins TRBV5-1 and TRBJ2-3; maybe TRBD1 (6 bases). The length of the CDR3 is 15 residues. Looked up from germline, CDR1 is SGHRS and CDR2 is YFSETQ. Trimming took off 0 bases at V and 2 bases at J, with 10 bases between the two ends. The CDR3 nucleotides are TGCGCCAGCAGCTTGGGATCAGGGGACACAGATACGCAGTATTTT. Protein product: CASSLGSGDTDTQYF.

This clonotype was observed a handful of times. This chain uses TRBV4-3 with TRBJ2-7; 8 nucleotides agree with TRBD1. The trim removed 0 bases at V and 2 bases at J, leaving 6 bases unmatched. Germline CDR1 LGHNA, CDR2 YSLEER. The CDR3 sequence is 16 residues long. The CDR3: CASSQDPTGAAYEQYF. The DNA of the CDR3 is TGCGCCAGCAGCCAAGACCCGACAGGGGCGGCCTACGAGCAGTACTTC.

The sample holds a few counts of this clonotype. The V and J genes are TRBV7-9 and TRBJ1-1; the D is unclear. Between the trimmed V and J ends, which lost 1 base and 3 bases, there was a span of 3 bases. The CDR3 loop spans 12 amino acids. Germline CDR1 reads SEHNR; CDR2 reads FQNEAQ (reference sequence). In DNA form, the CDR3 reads TGTGCCAGCAGCTTAGAGGACACTGAAGCTTTCTTT. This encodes CASSLEDTEAFF.

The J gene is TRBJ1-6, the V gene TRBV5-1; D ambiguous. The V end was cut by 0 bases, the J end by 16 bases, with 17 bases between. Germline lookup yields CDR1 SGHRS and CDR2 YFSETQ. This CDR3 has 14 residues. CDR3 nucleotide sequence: TGCGCCAGCAGCTTGGGTTTGGCCGGGCAGTGGCTCCACTTT. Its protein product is CASSLGLAGQWLHF.

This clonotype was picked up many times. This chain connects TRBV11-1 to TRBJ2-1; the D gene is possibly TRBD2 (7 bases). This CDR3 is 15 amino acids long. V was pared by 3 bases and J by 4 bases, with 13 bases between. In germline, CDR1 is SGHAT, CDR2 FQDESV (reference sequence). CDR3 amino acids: CASSFRRGPYNEQFF. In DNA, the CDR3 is TGTGCCAGCAGCTTTCGGCGGGGGCCGTACAATGAGCAGTTCTTC.

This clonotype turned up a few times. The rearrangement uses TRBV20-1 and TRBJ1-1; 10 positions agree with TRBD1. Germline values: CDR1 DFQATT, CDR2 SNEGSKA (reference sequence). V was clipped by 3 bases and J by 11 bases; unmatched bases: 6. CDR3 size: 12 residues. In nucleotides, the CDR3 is TGCAGTGCTAGGGACAGGGGGTGGTTCGCTTTCTTT. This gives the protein CSARDRGWFAFF.

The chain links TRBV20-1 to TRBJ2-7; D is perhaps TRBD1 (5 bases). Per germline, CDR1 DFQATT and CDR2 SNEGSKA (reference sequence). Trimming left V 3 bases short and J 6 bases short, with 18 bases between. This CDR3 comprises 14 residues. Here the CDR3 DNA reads TGCAGTGCTAGCGTAGGGGAACGGTCCATCGAGCAGTACTTC. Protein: CSASVGERSIEQYF.

The CDR3 reads CASSTISGRVAGELFF. For the CDR3, the DNA is TGTGCCAGCAGCACGATAAGCGGGAGGGTAGCCGGGGAGCTGTTTTTT. The rearrangement links TRBV6-1 to TRBJ2-2; 10 nucleotides align to TRBD2. The CDR3 spans 16 residues. Germline V gives CDR1 MNHNS, CDR2 SASEGT. V lost 6 bases to trimming and J lost 6 bases; unmatched junction nucleotides: 10.

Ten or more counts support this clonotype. The CDR3 reads CASSIDRGDSYEQYF. The DNA of the CDR3 is TGTGCCAGCAGCATAGACAGGGGCGACTCCTACGAGCAGTACTTC. The V gene is TRBV7-2, the J gene TRBJ2-7, with 8 nucleotides matching TRBD1. This CDR3 region has 15 residues. Germline V lookup: CDR1 SGHTA, CDR2 FQGNSA. Losses at the gene ends were 5 bases for V and 0 bases for J; bases not matched to a gene: 6.

The DNA for the CDR3 is TGCGCCAGCAGCTTGACAGGTCCGACAACTAATGAAAAACTGTTTTTT. Residues: CASSLTGPTTNEKLFF. This chain connects TRBV5-1 to TRBJ1-4; weak D call: TRBD1 (5 bases). The CDR3 consists of 16 residues. V lost 1 base and J 0 bases, leaving 10 bases between the germline ends. Germline CDR1 and CDR2: SGHRS and YFSETQ.

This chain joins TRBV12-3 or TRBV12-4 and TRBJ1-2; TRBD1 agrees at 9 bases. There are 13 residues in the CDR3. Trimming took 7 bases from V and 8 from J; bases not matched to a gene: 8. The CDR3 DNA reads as TGTGCCAGCACCAACACGGGACAGGGAGGCTACACCTTC. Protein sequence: CASTNTGQGGYTF.

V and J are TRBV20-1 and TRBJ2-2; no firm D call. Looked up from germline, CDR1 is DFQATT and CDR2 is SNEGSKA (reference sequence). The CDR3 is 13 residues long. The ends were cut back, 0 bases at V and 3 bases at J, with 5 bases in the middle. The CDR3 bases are TGCAGTGCTAGAGAAGGATACACCGGGGAGCTGTTTTTT. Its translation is CSAREGYTGELFF.

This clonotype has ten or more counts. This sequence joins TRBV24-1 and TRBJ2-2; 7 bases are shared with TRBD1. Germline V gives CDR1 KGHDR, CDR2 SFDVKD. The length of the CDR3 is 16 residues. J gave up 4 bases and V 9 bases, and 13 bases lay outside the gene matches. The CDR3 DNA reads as TGTGCCACCGAGGGGGCCAACCTGGGAAGCACCGGGGAGCTGTTTTTT. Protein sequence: CATEGANLGSTGELFF.

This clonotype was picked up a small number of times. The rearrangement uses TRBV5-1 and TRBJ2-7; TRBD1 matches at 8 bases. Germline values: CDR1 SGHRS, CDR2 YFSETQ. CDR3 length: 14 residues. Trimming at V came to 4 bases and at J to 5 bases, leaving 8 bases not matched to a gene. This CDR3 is CASSSRTGNDEQYF. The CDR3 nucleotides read TGCGCCAGCAGCAGTCGGACAGGGAACGACGAGCAGTACTTC.

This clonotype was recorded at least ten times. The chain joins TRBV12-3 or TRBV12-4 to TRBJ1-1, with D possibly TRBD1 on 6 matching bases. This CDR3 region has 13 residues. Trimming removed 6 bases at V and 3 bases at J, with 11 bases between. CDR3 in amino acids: CASSAKGDTEAFF. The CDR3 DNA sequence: TGTGCCAGCAGCGCCAAGGGGGACACTGAAGCTTTCTTT.

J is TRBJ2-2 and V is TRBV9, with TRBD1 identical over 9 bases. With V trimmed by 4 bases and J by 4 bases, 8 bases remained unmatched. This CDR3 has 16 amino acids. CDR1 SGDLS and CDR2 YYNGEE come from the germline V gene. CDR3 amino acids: CASSQNRGQGTGELFF. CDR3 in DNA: TGTGCCAGCAGCCAGAACAGGGGGCAAGGCACCGGGGAGCTGTTTTTT.

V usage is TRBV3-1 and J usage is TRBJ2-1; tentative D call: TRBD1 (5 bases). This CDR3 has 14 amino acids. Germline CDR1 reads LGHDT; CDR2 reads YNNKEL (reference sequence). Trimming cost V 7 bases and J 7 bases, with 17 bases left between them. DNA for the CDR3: TGTGCCAGCACCCAGGGTTATCTGACGAATGAGCAGTTCTTC. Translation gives CASTQGYLTNEQFF.

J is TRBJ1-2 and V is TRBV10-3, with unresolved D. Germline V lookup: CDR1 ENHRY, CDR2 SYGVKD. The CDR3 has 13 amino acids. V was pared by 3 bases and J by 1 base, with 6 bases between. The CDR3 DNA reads TGTGCCATCAGTGAAAACCTTAACTATGGCTACACCTTC. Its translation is CAISENLNYGYTF.

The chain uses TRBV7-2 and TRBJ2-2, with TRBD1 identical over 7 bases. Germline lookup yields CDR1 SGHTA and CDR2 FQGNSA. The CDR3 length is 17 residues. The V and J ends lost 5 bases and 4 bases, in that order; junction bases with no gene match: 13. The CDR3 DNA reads TGTGCCAGCAGCCTCGTGACAGGGTGGGTCAGCACCGGGGAGCTGTTTTTT. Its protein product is CASSLVTGWVSTGELFF.

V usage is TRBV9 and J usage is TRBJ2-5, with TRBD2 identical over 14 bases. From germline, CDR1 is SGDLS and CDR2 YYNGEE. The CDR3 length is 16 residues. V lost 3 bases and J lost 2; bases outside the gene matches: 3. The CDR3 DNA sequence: TGTGCCAGCAGCGGCAGGACTAGCGGGGGGCAAGAGACCCAGTACTTC. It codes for CASSGRTSGGQETQYF.

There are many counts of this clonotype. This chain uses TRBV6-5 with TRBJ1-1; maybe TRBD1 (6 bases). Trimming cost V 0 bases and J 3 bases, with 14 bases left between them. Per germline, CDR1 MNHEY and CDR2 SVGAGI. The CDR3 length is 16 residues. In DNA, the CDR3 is TGTGCCAGCAGTTACTCGAGAGGGGGGGCGTACACTGAAGCTTTCTTT. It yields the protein CASSYSRGGAYTEAFF.

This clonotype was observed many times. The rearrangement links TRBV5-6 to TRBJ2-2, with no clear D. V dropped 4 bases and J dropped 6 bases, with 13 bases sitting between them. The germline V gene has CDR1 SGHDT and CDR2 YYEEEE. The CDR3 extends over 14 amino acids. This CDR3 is CASSNGLVAGELFF. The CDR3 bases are TGTGCCAGCAGCAATGGATTGGTGGCCGGGGAGCTGTTTTTT.

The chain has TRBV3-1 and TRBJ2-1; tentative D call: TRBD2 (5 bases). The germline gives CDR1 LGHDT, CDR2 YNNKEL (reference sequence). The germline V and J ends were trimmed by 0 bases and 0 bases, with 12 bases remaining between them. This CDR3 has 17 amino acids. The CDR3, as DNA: TGTGCCAGCAGCCAAGAAATTAGCGCGAGCTCCTACAATGAGCAGTTCTTC. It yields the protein CASSQEISASSYNEQFF.

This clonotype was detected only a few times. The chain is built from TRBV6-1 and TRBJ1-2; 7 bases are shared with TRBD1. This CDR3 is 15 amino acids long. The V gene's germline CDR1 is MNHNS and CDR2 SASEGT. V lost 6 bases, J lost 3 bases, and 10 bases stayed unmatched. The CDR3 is CASSPQGGGYYGYTF. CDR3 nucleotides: TGTGCCAGCAGCCCCCAAGGGGGCGGGTACTATGGCTACACCTTC.